The entry below describes one T cell receptor (beta chain). Trimming took 5 bases from V and 10 from J, leaving 11 bases between them. The germline CDR1 and CDR2 sequences are MNHEY and SVGEGT. There are 12 residues in the CDR3. The data were produced by immunoSEQ multiplex PCR, yet TCRdb's version contains in-frame clones alone and is incomplete. This sample has some 17,000 clones, with under 95% found just once. The record originates from a study of blood T cell repertoires in COVID-19. This sequence joins TRBV6-2 or TRBV6-3 and TRBJ1-4; D is undetermined. The specimen was peripheral blood. The sequence came from a man in his sixties with active COVID-19. The CDR3 region is CASSAGVGKLFF. In DNA, the CDR3 is TGTGCCAGCAGTGCTGGAGTTGGAAAACTGTTTTTT.